Shown below are 5 T cell receptor beta chains from a single sample sequenced in a study of T cell clones after liver transplantation. Profiled with immunoSEQ multiplex PCR; TCRdb holds only in-frame clones, not every one. The sample carries approximately 68,000 clones, about four fifths recorded once. The sample consisted of CD4+ T cells from blood, taken before liver transplant. These TCRs come from a human donor who received a liver transplant.

The chain combines TRBV7-8 with TRBJ2-7; 8 bases fit TRBD1. Germline CDR1 reads SGHVS; CDR2 reads FQNEAQ. Trimming removed 5 bases from V and 1 base from J; junction bases left unmatched: 13. The CDR3 spans 17 residues. CDR3 sequence reads: CASSPPRGRGRSYEQYF. The CDR3 coding sequence is TGTGCCAGCAGCCCGCCCAGGGGCAGGGGGCGATCCTACGAGCAGTACTTC. The full variable domain, in which reference TRBV7-8 and TRBJ2-7 provide the parts outside the CDR3, is GAGVSQSPRYKVAKRGQDVALRCDPISGHVSLFWYQQALGQGPEFLTYFQNEAQLDKSGLPSDRFFAERPEGSVSTLKIQRTQQEDSAVYLCASSPPRGRGRSYEQYFGPGTRLTVT.

CDR3 DNA: TGCGCCAGCAGCTTAATACTAGCGGGACACAATGAGCAGTTCTTC. The encoded protein is CASSLILAGHNEQFF. This rearrangement joins TRBV5-1 to TRBJ2-1; 10 bases map to TRBD2. The CDR3 sequence is 15 residues long. J gave up 5 bases and V 2 bases, and 4 bases lay outside the gene matches. The germline gives CDR1 SGHRS, CDR2 YFSETQ.

The V and J genes are TRBV7-9 and TRBJ1-1; D gene uncertain. V gave up 6 bases and J gave up 3 bases, with 5 bases separating them. Per the germline V gene, CDR1 is SEHNR and CDR2 is FQNEAQ (reference sequence). The CDR3 extends over 11 amino acids. The CDR3 loop is CASRMDTEAFF. In DNA, the CDR3 is TGTGCCAGCAGGATGGACACTGAAGCTTTCTTT.

The chain combines TRBV28 with TRBJ2-7; no firm D call. CDR3 length equals 12 residues. Trimming left V 8 bases short and J 4 bases short, with 12 bases between. CDR1 MDHEN and CDR2 SYDVKM come from the germline V gene. The CDR3 region is CASGVYTYEQYF. CDR3 bases: TGTGCCAGCGGGGTTTATACGTACGAGCAGTACTTC.

CDR3 bases: TGTGCCAGCAGCTTGCTCGGGACAGGGGGAGAGACCCAGTACTTC. As protein: CASSLLGTGGETQYF. The V and J genes are TRBV5-6 and TRBJ2-5; 11 bases fit TRBD1. The CDR3 is 15 amino acids. Per germline, CDR1 SGHDT and CDR2 YYEEEE. The junction had 3 bases not matched to a gene; V was cut back by 1 base and J by 4 bases.